The sequence of this T cell receptor (beta chain) was determined in a study of post-analysis software for immune sequencing data. Study-level results: A handful of TRBV segments were significantly more frequent in patients than in controls. TRBV5-6, TRBV5-1 and TRBV20-1 were among these segments.

This clonotype was seen a few times. Its antigen is not identified. The CDR3 contains 13 residues. Trimming cost V 4 bases and J 1 base, with 5 bases left between them. Germline CDR1 and CDR2: SGHAT and FQDESV (reference sequence). The TCR beta cDNA libraries contained unique molecular identifiers. TCRdb recomputed calls from the PCR reads with MiXCR, one row per CDR3 protein. This sample yields a few hundred thousand distinct CDR3 sequences, of which less than 40% are seen a single time; about an eighth belongs to the top ten. Sequenced sample: blood. The TCR originated in a girl between 10 and 17 years old with multiple sclerosis. V usage is TRBV11-1 and J usage is TRBJ2-1, with unresolved D. The CDR3 nucleotides read TGTGCCAGCAGCTCGACGTCCTACAATGAGCAGTTCTTC. This codes for CASSSTSYNEQFF.